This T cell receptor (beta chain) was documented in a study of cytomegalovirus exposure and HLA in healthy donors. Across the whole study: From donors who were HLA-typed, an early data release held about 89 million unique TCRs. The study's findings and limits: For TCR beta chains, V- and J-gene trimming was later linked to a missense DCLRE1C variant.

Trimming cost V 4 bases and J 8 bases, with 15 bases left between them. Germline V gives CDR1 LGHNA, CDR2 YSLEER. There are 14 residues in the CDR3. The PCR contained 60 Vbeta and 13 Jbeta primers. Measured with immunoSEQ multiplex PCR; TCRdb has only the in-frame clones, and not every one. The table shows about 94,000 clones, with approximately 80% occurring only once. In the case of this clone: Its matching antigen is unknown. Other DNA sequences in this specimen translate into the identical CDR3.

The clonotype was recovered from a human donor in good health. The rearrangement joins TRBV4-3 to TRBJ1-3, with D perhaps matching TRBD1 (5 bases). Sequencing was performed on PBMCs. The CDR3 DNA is TGCGCCAGCAGCCCCGGGGCCACGGGAGACACCATATATTTT. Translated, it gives CASSPGATGDTIYF.